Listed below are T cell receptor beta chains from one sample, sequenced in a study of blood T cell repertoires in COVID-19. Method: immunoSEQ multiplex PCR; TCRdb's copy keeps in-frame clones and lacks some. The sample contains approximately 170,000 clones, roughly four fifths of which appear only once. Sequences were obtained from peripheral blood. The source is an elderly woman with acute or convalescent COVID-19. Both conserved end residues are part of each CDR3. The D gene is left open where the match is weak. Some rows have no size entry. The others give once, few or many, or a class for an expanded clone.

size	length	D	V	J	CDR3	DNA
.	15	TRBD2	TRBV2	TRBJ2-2	CASRPGLANTGELFF	TGTGCCAGCAGACCGGGACTAGCGAACACCGGGGAGCTGTTTTTT
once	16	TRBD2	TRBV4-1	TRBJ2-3	CASSQDMSGGADTQYF	TGCGCCAGCAGCCAAGATATGTCGGGGGGGGCAGATACGCAGTATTTT
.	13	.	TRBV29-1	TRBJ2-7	CSVIGADTYEQYF	TGCAGCGTGATAGGGGCAGACACCTACGAGCAGTACTTC
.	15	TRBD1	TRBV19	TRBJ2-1	CASSIEGAPHNEQFF	TGTGCCAGTAGTATCGAGGGGGCCCCACACAATGAGCAGTTCTTC
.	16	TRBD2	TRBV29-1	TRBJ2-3	CSAGGLAGGNVDTQYF	TGCAGCGCTGGGGGACTAGCGGGAGGAAATGTAGATACGCAGTATTTT
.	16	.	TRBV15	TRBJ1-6	CATSSRGGRAGAPLHF	TGTGCCACCAGCTCCCGCGGGGGAAGGGCTGGTGCACCCCTCCACTTT
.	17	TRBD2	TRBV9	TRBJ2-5	CASSVASGGAIGETQYF	TGTGCCAGCAGCGTAGCCAGCGGGGGGGCCATAGGAGAGACCCAGTACTTC
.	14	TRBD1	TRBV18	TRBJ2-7	CASSRGTGGTEQYF	TGTGCCAGCTCGCGAGGGACAGGGGGAACCGAGCAGTACTTC
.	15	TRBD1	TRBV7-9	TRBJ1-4	CASSMGDRGNEKLFF	TGTGCCAGCAGCATGGGGGACAGGGGGAATGAAAAACTGTTTTTT
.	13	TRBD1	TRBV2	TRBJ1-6	CASAGTADSPLHF	TGTGCCAGCGCAGGGACAGCAGATTCACCCCTCCACTTT
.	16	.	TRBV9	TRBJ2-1	CASSVGGVSLYNEQFF	TGTGCCAGCAGCGTAGGAGGTGTCAGCTTGTACAATGAGCAGTTCTTC
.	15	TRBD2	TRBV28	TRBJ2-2	CASSLAGANTGELFF	TGTGCCAGCAGTTTAGCGGGGGCGAACACCGGGGAGCTGTTTTTT
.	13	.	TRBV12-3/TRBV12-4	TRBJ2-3	CASSLRGTDTQYF	TGTGCCAGCAGTTTACGGGGCACAGATACGCAGTATTTT
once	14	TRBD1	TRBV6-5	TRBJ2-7	CASSRTGGSYEQYF	TGTGCCAGCAGCCGGACAGGGGGCTCCTACGAGCAGTACTTC
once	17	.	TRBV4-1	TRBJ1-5	CASSQDAGRGSNQPQHF	TGCGCCAGCAGCCAAGATGCGGGGAGAGGTAGCAATCAGCCCCAGCATTTT